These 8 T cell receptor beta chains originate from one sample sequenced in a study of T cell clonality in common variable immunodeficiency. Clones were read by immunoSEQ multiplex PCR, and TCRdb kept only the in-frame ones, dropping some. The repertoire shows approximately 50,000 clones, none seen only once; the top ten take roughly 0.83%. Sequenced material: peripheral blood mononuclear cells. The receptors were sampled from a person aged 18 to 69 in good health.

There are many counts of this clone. Partial CDR3 DNA: TGTGCCTGGAGACAGTTCATGAACACTGAA. Amino acids: CAWRQFMNTE. The entire CDR3 reads CAWRQFMNTEAFF. The chain uses TRBV30 and TRBJ1-1; D uncertain. The read terminates 3 residues ahead of where the CDR3 ends, so the germline J gene completes it. The germline gives CDR1 GTSNPN, CDR2 SVGIG (reference sequence). The CDR3 consists of 13 residues. Deletions cut 3 bases from V and 0 bases from J, with 8 bases between. The whole variable domain, remainder taken from reference TRBV30 and TRBJ1-1, is SQTIHQWPATLVQPVGSPLSLECTVEGTSNPNLYWYRQAAGRGLQLLFYSVGIGQISSEVPQNLSASRPQDRQFILSSKKLLLSDSGFYLCAWRQFMNTEAFFGQGTRLTVV.

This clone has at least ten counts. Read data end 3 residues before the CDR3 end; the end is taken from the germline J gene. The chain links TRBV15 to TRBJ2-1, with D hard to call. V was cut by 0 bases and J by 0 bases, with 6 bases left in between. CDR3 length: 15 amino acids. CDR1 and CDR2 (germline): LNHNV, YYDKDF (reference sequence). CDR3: CATSREASSYNEQFF. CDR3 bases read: TGTGCCACCAGCAGAGAGGCAAGCTCCTACAATGAG.

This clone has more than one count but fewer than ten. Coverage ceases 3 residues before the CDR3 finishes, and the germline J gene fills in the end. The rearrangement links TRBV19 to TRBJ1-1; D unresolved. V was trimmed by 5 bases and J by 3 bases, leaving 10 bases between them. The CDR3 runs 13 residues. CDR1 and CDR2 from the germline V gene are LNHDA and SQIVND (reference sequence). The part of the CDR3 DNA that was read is TGTGCCAGTAGTGCTCGATCGGACACTGAA. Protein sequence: CASSARSDTE. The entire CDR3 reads CASSARSDTEAFF.

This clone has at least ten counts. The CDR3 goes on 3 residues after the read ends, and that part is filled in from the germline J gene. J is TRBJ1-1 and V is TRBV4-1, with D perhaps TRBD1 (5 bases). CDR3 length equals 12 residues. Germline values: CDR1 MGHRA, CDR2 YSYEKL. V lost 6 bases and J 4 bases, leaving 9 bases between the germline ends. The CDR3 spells CASSLRGTEAFF. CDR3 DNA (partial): TGCGCCAGCAGTCTTAGGGGCACTGAA.

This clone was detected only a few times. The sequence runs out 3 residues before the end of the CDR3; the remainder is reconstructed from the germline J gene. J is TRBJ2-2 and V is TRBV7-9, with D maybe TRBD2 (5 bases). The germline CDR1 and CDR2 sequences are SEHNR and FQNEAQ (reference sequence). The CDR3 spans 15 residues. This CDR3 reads CASSLMRATNEKLFF. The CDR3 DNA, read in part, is TGTGCCAGCAGCTTGATGCGGGCAACTAATGAAAAG.

The sequenced part of the CDR3 DNA is TGCGCCAGCAGCTCGGGGACAGAAATACAAGAGACC. Translation: CASSSGTEIQET. The full-length CDR3 reads as CASSSGTEIQETYTF. This chain links TRBV5-1 with TRBJ1-2; 7 nucleotides line up with TRBD1. Sequencing ends 3 residues short of the CDR3 end; the germline J gene provides the rest. The CDR3 runs 15 residues. Per germline, CDR1 SGHRS and CDR2 YFSETQ.

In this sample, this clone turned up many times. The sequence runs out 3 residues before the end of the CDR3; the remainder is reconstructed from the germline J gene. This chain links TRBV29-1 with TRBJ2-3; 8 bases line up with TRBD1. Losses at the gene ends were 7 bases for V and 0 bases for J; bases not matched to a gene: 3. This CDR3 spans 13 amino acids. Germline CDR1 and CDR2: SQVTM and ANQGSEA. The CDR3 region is CSGTGTSTDTQYF. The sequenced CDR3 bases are TGCAGCGGGACAGGGACTAGCACAGATACG.

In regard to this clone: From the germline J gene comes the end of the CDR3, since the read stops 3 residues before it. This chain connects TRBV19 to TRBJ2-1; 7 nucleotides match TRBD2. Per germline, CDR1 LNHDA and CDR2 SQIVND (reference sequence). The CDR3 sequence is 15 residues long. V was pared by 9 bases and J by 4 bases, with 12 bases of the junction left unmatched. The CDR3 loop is CASAPRRENYNEQFF. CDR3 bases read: TGTGCCAGCGCCCCCCGGCGGGAGAATTACAATGAG.